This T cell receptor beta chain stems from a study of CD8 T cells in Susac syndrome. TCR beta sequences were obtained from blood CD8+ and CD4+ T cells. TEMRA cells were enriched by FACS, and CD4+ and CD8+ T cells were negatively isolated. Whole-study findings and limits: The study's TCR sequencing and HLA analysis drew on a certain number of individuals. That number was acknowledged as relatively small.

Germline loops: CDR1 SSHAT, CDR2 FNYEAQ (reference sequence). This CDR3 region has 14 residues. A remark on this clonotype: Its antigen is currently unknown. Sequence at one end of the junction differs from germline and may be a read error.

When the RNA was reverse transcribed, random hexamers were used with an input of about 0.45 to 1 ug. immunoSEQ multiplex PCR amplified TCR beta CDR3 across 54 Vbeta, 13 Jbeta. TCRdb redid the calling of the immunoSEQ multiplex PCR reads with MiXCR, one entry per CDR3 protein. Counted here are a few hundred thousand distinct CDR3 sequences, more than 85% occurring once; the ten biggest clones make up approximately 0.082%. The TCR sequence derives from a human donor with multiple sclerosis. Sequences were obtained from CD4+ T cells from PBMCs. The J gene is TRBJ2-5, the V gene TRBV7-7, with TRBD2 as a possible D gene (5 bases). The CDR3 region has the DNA TGTGCTAGCAGCTTGAGGGCTTTCCAAGAGACCCAGTACTTC. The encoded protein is CASSLRAFQETQYF.